This T cell receptor beta chain was retrieved from a study of blood T cell repertoires in COVID-19. How the authors handled the data: Cell counts per sample came from amplifying reference gene primers. Here immunoSEQ multiplex PCR was the method, and the copy in TCRdb shows in-frame clones only, minus some. The V and J calls and clone size were taken over from that table, and D and trimming were inferred from the DNA. The sample has a few hundred thousand clones; approximately 91% are singletons. Those who participated ranged in age from about 18 to 89 years and resided in 20 to 30 US areas. Germline loops: CDR1 SGHVS, CDR2 FQNEAQ. Losses at the gene ends were 3 bases for V and 5 bases for J; bases not matched to a gene: 9. CDR3 length: 17 residues.

Sequences were obtained from PBMCs or T cells enriched from blood (not recorded which). V usage is TRBV7-8 and J usage is TRBJ2-2, with 10 positions matching TRBD2. The clonotype comes from a woman in her sixties or seventies who had recovered from COVID-19. The DNA of the CDR3 is TGTGCCAGCAGCTTCCCTGGGAGCGGGGGGGGAACCGGGGAGCTGTTTTTT. It translates to CASSFPGSGGGTGELFF.